These 8 T cell receptor beta chains originate from one sample sequenced in a study of T cell clones after liver transplantation. Assay: immunoSEQ multiplex PCR; the TCRdb copy retains only in-frame clones and omits some. The sample consists of 16,000 or so clones, around 87% of them appearing once. The material was CD8+ T cells from blood, obtained 45 to 46 months after liver transplant. The receptors derive from a human patient who received a liver transplant. A share of the T cells may be of graft donor origin.

V is TRBV9 and J is TRBJ2-5, with TRBD1 as a possible D gene (6 bases). V was pared by 4 bases and J by 2 bases, with 15 bases between. The length of the CDR3 is 15 residues. CDR1 is SGDLS, CDR2 YYNGEE, per germline. CDR3: CASSTTGTLQETQYF. The CDR3 DNA is TGTGCCAGCAGCACCACCGGGACACTTCAAGAGACCCAGTACTTC.

The chain employs TRBV27 and TRBJ1-2; the D is unclear. Germline CDR1 MNHEY, CDR2 SMNVEV (reference sequence). This CDR3 has 12 amino acids. Trimming cost V 5 bases and J 3 bases, with 7 bases left between them. The CDR3 DNA reads as TGTGCCAGCAGTAGTTGGGACTATGGCTACACCTTC. This sequence encodes CASSSWDYGYTF.

This chain connects TRBV28 to TRBJ2-2; 9 bases agree with TRBD2. With 6 bases clipped from V and 3 bases from J, the junction kept 11 bases outside the gene matches. The CDR3 is 17 amino acids. The germline gives CDR1 MDHEN, CDR2 SYDVKM. The CDR3 sequence is CASSQTSGGEYTGELFF. In nucleotides, the CDR3 is TGTGCCAGCAGCCAGACTAGCGGAGGGGAGTACACCGGGGAGCTGTTTTTT. The full variable domain, with the rest looked up from reference TRBV28 and TRBJ2-2, is DVKVTQSSRYLVKRTGEKVFLECVQDMDHENMFWYRQDPGLGLRLIYFSYDVKMKEKGDIPEGYSVSREKKERFSLILESASTNQTSMYLCASSQTSGGEYTGELFFGEGSRLTVL.

The V and J genes are TRBV19 and TRBJ1-5, with TRBD1 matching over 10 bases. From germline, CDR1 is LNHDA and CDR2 SQIVND (reference sequence). This CDR3 contains 15 residues. V trimming: 5 bases; J trimming: 4 bases; junction bases outside the gene matches: 5. CDR3 loop: CASSVWDRGNQPQHF. The DNA for the CDR3 is TGTGCCAGTAGTGTATGGGACAGGGGAAATCAGCCCCAGCATTTT.

DNA of the CDR3: TGTGCCAGCAGTGAGATGGGGGGGGGTGCTTGGGAGACCCAGTACTTC. It codes for CASSEMGGGAWETQYF. J is TRBJ2-5 and V is TRBV28; 7 bases are shared with TRBD2. This CDR3 is 16 amino acids long. Germline V gene lookup returns CDR1 MDHEN and CDR2 SYDVKM. V dropped 5 bases and J dropped 5; count of bases not matched to a gene: 14.

This chain joins TRBV28 and TRBJ2-3; D not certain. The CDR3 covers 16 residues. CDR1 is MDHEN and CDR2 is SYDVKM in the germline V gene. V was trimmed by 8 bases and J by 6 bases, leaving 24 bases between them. CDR3 in amino acids: CASRSPGFPTADTQYF. The CDR3, as DNA: TGTGCCAGCCGAAGTCCCGGATTCCCTACGGCGGATACGCAGTATTTT.

The chain has TRBV6-5 and TRBJ1-5; D might be TRBD1 (5 bases). Trimming cost V 6 bases and J 0 bases, with 12 bases left between them. The germline V gene has CDR1 MNHEY and CDR2 SVGAGI. CDR3 length: 15 amino acids. The CDR3 region is CASSPIQASNQPQHF. CDR3 DNA: TGTGCCAGCAGCCCGATACAGGCTAGCAATCAGCCCCAGCATTTT.

The chain combines TRBV28 with TRBJ2-1, with D possibly matching TRBD1 (5 bases). Trimming pared 2 bases from V and 7 bases from J, leaving 15 bases between. The CDR3 consists of 15 residues. The germline V gene encodes CDR1 MDHEN and CDR2 SYDVKM. In nucleotides, the CDR3 is TGTGCCAGCAGTTTACGCGTAGGGGCGAGGAATGAGCAGTTCTTC. This encodes CASSLRVGARNEQFF.